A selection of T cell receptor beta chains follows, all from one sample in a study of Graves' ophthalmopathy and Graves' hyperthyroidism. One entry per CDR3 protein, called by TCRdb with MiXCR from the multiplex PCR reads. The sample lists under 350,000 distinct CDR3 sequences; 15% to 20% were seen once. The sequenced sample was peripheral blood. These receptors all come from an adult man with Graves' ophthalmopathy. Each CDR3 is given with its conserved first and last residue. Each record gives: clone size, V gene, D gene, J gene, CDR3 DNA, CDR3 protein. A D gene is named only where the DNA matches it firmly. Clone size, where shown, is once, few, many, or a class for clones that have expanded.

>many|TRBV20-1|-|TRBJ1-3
TGCAGTGCTGGTTTCGGCTCTGGAAACACCATATATTTT
CSAGFGSGNTIYF
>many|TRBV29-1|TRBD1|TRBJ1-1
TGCAGCGCTGTACAGGGGGCGCGCAACACTGAAGCTTTCTTT
CSAVQGARNTEAFF
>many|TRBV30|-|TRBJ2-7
TGTGCCTGGAGTCCCTTGGGTTACGAGCAGTACTTC
CAWSPLGYEQYF
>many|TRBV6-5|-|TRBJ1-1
TGTGCCAGCAGTTGGGGTACTGAAGCTTTCTTT
CASSWGTEAFF
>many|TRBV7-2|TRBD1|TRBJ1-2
TGTGCCAGCAGCGGGGACAGGGCTAACTATGGCTACACCTTC
CASSGDRANYGYTF
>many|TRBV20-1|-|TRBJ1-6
TGCAGTGCTAGAAGCTCTGGCCGGTCACCCCTCCACTTT
CSARSSGRSPLHF
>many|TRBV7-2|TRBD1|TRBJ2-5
TGTGCCAGCAGCGTCCCCGGGACAGGGCTCGAGACCCAGTACTTC
CASSVPGTGLETQYF
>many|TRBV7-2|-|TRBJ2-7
TGTGCCAGCAGCAAGGACCGCGACCAAGTCGGCGAGCAGTACTTC
CASSKDRDQVGEQYF
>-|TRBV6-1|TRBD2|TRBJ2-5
TGTGCCAGCAGGGGACTAGCGGGAGTAGTAGGAGAGACCCAGTACTTC
CASRGLAGVVGETQYF
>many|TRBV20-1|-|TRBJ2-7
TGCAGTGCCCCTGGTGGAAGGGGGGGGTCCTACGAGCAGTACTTC
CSAPGGRGGSYEQYF
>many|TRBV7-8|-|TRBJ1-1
TGTGCCAGCAACTTTCTGGGGAACACTGAAGCTTTCTTT
CASNFLGNTEAFF
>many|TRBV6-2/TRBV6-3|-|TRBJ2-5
TGTGCCAGCAGTCGACAGAGCGCACACCAAGAGACCCAGTACTTC
CASSRQSAHQETQYF
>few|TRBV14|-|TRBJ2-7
TGTGCCAGCAGCCAGATCGGGGGACGCAGCTCTCACGAGCAGTACTTC
CASSQIGGRSSHEQYF
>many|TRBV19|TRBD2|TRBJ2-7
TGTGCCAGTAGTACCTCGACTAGCGGGGGTTCCTACGAGCAGTACTTC
CASSTSTSGGSYEQYF
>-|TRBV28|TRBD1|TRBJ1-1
TGTGCCAGCAGTTTAAATGGGGACAGGCGGGCGTACACTGAAGCTTTCTTT
CASSLNGDRRAYTEAFF
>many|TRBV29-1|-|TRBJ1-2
TGCAGCGTGATAGAAAATAACTATGGCTACACCTTC
CSVIENNYGYTF
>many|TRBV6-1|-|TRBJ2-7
TGTGCCAGCAACCCCCGAGCTAGTGCATACGAGCAGTACTTC
CASNPRASAYEQYF
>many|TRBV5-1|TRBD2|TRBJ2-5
TGCGCCAGCAGCCCCAACGCCGGGACTAGCGGGGGGTACCAAGAGACCCAGTACTTC
CASSPNAGTSGGYQETQYF
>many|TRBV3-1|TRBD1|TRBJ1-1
TGTGCCAGCAGCCAGACAGGGGGTCCCACTGAAGCTTTCTTT
CASSQTGGPTEAFF
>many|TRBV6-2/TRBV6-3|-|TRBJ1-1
TGTGCCAGCAGAACCAACTCTGGGGACACTGAAGCTTTCTTT
CASRTNSGDTEAFF
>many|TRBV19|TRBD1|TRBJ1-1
TGTGCCAGTAGTACCGTAGGGGGCTCCACTGAAGCTTTCTTT
CASSTVGGSTEAFF
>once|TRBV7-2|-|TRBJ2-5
TGTGCCAGCAGCTTAGTAGGAGTGGCTCCCTGGGAGACCCAGTACTTC
CASSLVGVAPWETQYF
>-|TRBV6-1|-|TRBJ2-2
TGTGCCAGCAGGCCGGGACACCTGAACACCGGGGAGCTGTTTTTT
CASRPGHLNTGELFF
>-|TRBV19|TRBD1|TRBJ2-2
TGTGCCAGTAGTATAGATGCCCAGGGGGCAGGCACCGGGGAGCTGTTTTTT
CASSIDAQGAGTGELFF
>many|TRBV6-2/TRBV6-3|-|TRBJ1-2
TGTGCCAGCAGGACCCGGGGGTATGGCTACACCTTC
CASRTRGYGYTF
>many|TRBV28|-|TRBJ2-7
TGTGCCAGTCGAGTCGGTTTAGGGGAGCAGTACTTC
CASRVGLGEQYF
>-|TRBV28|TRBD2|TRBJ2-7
TGTGCCAGCAGTTCCTCTAGCGGGAGCGACGAGCAGTACTTC
CASSSSSGSDEQYF
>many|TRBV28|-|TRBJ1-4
TGTGCCAGCAGTTTAACGAACCATAATGAAAAACTGTTTTTT
CASSLTNHNEKLFF
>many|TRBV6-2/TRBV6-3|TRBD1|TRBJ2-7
TGTGCCAGCAGTTACGGCCCAGACAGGGGTTACGAGCAGTACTTC
CASSYGPDRGYEQYF
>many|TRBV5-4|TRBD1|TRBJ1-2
TGTGCCAGCAGCTTGGTGGGTGTGACAGGGGGCGAAGGCTACACCTTC
CASSLVGVTGGEGYTF
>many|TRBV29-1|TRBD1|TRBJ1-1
TGCAGCGCTGGGGACAGACCGAACACTGAAGCTTTCTTT
CSAGDRPNTEAFF
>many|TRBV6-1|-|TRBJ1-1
TGTGCCAGCAGTGCCTCAGGACGGGAGAACACTGAAGCTTTCTTT
CASSASGRENTEAFF
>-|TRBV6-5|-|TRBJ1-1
TGTGCCGGCAGTTCCCCTGCCGGGGAGAACACTGAAGCTTTCTTT
CAGSSPAGENTEAFF
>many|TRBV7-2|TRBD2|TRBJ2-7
TGTGCCAGCAGCTTAAGCGGGAGAGGTCTCTACGAGCAGTACTTC
CASSLSGRGLYEQYF
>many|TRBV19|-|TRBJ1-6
TGTGCCAGTAGTATTGTTTGGAATTCACCCCTCCACTTT
CASSIVWNSPLHF
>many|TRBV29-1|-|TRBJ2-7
TGCAGCGTTGTACGTGGCCACGAGCAGTACTTC
CSVVRGHEQYF
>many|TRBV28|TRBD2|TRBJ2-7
TGTGCCAGCAGCTACCGCCTTGGGACTAGCGGGAGCTCTTACGAGCAGTACTTC
CASSYRLGTSGSSYEQYF
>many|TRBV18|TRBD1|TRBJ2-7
TGTGCCAGCTCACCCCTGGGACAGAAAGACTACGAGCAGTACTTC
CASSPLGQKDYEQYF
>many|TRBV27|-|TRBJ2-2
TGTGCCAGCACCCCCGGCGGGTTCACCGGGGAGCTGTTTTTT
CASTPGGFTGELFF
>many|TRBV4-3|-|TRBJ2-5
TGCGCCAGCAGCCTTTACAGGCAAGAGACCCAGTACTTC
CASSLYRQETQYF
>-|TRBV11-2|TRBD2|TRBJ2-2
TGTGCCAGCAGCCCACACCGGGGGGGTTCCACCAGGGAGCTGTTTTTT
CASSPHRGGSTRELFF
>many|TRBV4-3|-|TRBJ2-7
TGCGCCAGCAGCCAAGCGGCAGGGGTTAGCTACGAGCAGTACTTC
CASSQAAGVSYEQYF
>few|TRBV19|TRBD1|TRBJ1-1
TGTGCCAGTAGCGACCGGACAGGGGGCTTGAACACTGAAGCTTTCTTT
CASSDRTGGLNTEAFF
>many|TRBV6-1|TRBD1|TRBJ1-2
TGTGCCAGCAGCGGACAGGGGGCAGGCTATGGCTACACCTTC
CASSGQGAGYGYTF
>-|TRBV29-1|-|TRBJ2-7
TGCAGCGTTGAGAATCCACGGAATACTTACGAGCAGTACTTC
CSVENPRNTYEQYF
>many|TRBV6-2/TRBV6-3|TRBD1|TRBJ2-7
TGTGCCAGCAGAACCGGGACAGGGACCTACGAGCAGTACTTC
CASRTGTGTYEQYF
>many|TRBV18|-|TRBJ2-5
TGTGCCAGCTCACCACCAGGGGGACTCTGGAAGACCCAGTACTTC
CASSPPGGLWKTQYF
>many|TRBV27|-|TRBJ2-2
TGTGCCAGCAGTTCGGGGACAACGAACACCGGGGAGCTGTTTTTT
CASSSGTTNTGELFF
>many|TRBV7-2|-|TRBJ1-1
TGTGCCAGCAGCTGGGACTCGAGCTTCAGGAATGAAGCTTTCTTT
CASSWDSSFRNEAFF
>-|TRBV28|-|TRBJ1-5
TGTGCCAGCATCCTCGGGATCGGTCAGCCCCAGCATTTT
CASILGIGQPQHF
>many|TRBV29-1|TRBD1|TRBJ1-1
TGCAGCGGGGGGACAGGGTCCACTGAAGCTTTCTTT
CSGGTGSTEAFF
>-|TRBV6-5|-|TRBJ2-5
TGTGCCAGCAGTTACGGGAAGATCCATGAGACCCAGTACTTC
CASSYGKIHETQYF
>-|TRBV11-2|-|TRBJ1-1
TGTGCCAGCAGCTTTCATGGCTCTGAAGCTTTCTTT
CASSFHGSEAFF
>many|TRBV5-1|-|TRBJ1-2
TGCGCCAGCAGCTTGGACCCGGGGCGGAACTATGGCTACACCTTC
CASSLDPGRNYGYTF
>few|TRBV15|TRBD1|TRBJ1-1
TGTGCCACCAGCAGCACCGATCAGGGGGCGCGGGAAGCTTTCTTT
CATSSTDQGAREAFF
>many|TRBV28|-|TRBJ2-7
TGTGCCAGCAGTTTAAGGGGGGGCTACGAGCAGTACTTC
CASSLRGGYEQYF
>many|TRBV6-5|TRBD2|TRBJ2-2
TGTGCCAGCACTTGGGGTGCTAGCGGGAACACCGGGGAGCTGTTTTTT
CASTWGASGNTGELFF